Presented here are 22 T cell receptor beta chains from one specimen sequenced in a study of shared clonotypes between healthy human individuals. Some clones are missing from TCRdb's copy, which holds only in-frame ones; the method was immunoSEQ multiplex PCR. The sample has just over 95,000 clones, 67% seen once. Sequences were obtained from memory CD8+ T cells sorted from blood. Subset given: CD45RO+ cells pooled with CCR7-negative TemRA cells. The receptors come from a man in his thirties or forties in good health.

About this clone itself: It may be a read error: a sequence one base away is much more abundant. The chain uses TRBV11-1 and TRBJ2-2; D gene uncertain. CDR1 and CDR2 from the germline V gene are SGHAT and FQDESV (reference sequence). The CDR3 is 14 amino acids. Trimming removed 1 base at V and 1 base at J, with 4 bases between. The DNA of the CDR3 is TGTGCCAGCAGCTTAGGGGAGAACACCGGGGAGCTGTTTTTT. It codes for CASSLGENTGELFF.

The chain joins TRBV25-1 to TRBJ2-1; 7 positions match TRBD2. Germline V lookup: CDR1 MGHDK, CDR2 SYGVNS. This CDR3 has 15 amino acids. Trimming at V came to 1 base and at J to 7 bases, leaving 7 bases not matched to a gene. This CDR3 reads CASSESGTIVNEQFF. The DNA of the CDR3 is TGTGCCAGCAGTGAATCGGGGACTATCGTGAATGAGCAGTTCTTC.

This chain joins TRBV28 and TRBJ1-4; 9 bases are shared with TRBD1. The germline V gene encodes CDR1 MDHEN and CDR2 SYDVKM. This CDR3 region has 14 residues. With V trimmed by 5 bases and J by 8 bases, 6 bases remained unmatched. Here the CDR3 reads CASSPPGQGEKLFF. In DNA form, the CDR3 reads TGTGCCAGCAGTCCCCCGGGACAGGGCGAAAAACTGTTTTTT.

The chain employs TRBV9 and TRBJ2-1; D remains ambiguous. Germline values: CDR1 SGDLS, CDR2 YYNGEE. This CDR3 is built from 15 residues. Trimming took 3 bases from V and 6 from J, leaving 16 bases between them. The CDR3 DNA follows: TGTGCCAGCAGCGCCCCAAACGGTCGTATCAATGAGCAGTTCTTC. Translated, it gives CASSAPNGRINEQFF.

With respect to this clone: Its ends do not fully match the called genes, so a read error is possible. In DNA, the CDR3 is TGTGCTAGCAGCTTAGCCTTAGGTCAGCCCCAGCATTTT. This gives the protein CASSLALGQPQHF. This chain connects TRBV7-7 to TRBJ1-5; D not certain. There are 13 residues in the CDR3. Germline V gene sequence: CDR1 SSHAT, CDR2 FNYEAQ (reference sequence).

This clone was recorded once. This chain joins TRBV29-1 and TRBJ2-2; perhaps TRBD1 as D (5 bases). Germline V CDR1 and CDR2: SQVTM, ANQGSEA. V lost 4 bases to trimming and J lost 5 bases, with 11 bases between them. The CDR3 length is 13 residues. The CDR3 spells CSVVDTLTGELFF. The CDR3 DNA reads TGCAGCGTTGTGGACACCCTTACCGGGGAGCTGTTTTTT.

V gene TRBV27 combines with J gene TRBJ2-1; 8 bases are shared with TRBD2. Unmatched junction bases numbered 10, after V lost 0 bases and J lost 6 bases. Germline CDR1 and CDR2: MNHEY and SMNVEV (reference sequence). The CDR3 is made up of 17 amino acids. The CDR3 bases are TGTGCCAGCAGTTTATCCCCGGGACTAGAAAGGGTCAATGAGCAGTTCTTC. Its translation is CASSLSPGLERVNEQFF.

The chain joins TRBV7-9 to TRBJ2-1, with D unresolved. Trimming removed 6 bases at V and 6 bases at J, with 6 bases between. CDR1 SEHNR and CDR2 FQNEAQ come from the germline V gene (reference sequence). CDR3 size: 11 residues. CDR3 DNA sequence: TGTGCCAGCAGGCAGATCAATGAGCAGTTCTTC. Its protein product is CASRQINEQFF.

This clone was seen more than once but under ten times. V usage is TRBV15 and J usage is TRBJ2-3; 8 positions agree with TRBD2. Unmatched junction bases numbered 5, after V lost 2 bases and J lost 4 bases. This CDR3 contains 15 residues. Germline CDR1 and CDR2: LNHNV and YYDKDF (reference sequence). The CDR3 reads CATSRKAGESDTQYF. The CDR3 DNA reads TGTGCCACCAGCAGAAAAGCGGGAGAATCAGATACGCAGTATTTT.

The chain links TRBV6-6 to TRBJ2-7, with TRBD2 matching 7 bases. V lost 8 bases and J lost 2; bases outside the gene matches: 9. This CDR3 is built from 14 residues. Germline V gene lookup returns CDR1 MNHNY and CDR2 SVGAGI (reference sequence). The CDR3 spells CASAPAGVTYEQYF. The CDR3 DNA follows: TGTGCCAGCGCACCGGCGGGAGTAACCTACGAGCAGTACTTC.

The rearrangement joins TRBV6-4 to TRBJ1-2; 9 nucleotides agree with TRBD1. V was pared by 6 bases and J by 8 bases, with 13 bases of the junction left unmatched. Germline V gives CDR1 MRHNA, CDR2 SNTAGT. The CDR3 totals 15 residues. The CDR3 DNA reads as TGTGCCAGCAGCGCCGAAACAGGGGGCGGTCAAGGCTACACCTTC. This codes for CASSAETGGGQGYTF.

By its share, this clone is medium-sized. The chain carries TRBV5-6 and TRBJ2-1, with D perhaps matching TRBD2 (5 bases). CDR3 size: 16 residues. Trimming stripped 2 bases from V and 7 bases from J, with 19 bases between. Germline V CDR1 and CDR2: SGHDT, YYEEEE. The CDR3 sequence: CASSFSALWERNEQFF. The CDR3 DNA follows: TGTGCCAGCAGCTTCTCGGCTCTCTGGGAGCGGAATGAGCAGTTCTTC.

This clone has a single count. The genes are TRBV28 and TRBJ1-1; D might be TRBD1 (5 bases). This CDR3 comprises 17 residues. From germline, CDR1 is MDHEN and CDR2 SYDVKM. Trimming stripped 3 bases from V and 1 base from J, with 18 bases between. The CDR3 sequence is CASSFYPGDGQNTEAFF. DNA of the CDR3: TGTGCCAGCAGTTTTTATCCCGGCGACGGACAGAACACTGAAGCTTTCTTT. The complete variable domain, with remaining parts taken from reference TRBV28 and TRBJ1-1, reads DVKVTQSSRYLVKRTGEKVFLECVQDMDHENMFWYRQDPGLGLRLIYFSYDVKMKEKGDIPEGYSVSREKKERFSLILESASTNQTSMYLCASSFYPGDGQNTEAFFGQGTRLTVV.

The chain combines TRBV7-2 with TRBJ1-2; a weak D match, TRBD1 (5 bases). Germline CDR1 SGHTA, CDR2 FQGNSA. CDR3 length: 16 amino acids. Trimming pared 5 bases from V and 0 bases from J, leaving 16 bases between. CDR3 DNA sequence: TGTGCCAGCAGCCCCAGCGGGGGGGTTTCTAACTATGGCTACACCTTC. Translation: CASSPSGGVSNYGYTF.

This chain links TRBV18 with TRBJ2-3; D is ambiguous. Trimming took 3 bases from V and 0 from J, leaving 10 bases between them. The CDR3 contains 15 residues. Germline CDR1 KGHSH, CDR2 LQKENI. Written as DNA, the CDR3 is TGTGCCAGCTCACCGGCGGCGGCTAGCACAGATACGCAGTATTTT. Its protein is CASSPAAASTDTQYF.

In DNA form, the CDR3 reads TGTGCCAGCAGTCCGACAGGGGATAGGGCTGAAGCTTTCTTT. Amino acids: CASSPTGDRAEAFF. V usage is TRBV27 and J usage is TRBJ1-1, with TRBD1 matching 8 bases. V was pared by 5 bases and J by 6 bases, with 8 bases of the junction left unmatched. Germline V gene lookup returns CDR1 MNHEY and CDR2 SMNVEV (reference sequence). The CDR3 contains 14 residues.

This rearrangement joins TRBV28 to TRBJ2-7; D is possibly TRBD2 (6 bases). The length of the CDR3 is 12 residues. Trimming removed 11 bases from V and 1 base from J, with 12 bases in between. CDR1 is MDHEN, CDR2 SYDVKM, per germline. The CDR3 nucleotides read TGTGCCGCTGGCGGGGATTCCTACGAGCAGTACTTC. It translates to CAAGGDSYEQYF.

The CDR3 loop reads CASSSTGIRNQPQHF. For the CDR3, the DNA is TGTGCCAGCAGCTCCACAGGGATACGCAATCAGCCCCAGCATTTT. J is TRBJ1-5 and V is TRBV7-2; D may be TRBD1 (6 bases). V was pared by 4 bases and J by 2 bases, with 12 bases between. The CDR3 runs 15 residues. CDR1 and CDR2 from the germline V gene are SGHTA and FQGNSA.

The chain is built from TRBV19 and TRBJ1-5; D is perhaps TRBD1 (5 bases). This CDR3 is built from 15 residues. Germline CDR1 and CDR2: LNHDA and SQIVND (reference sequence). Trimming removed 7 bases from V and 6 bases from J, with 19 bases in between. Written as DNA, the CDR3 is TGTGCCAGTAATGCAGGGCGGGGCAGAAGTCAGCCCCAGCATTTT. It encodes CASNAGRGRSQPQHF.

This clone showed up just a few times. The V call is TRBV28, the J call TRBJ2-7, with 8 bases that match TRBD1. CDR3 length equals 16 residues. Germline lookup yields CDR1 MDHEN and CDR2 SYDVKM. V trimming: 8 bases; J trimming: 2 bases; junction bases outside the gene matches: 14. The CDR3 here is CASGRTAGQAAYEQYF. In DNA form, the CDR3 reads TGTGCCAGCGGCCGTACTGCGGGACAGGCGGCCTACGAGCAGTACTTC.

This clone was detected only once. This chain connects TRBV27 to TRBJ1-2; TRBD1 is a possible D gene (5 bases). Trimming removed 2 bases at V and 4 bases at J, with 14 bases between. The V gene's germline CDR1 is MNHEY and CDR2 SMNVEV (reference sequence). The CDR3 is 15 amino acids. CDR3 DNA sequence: TGTGCCAGCAGTTTAGGGACCGGTCCCTTCTATGGCTACACCTTC. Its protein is CASSLGTGPFYGYTF.

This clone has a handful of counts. CDR3 DNA: TGCAGCTCCGCGGTGTCAGGGAGCTACACCTTC. Its protein product is CSSAVSGSYTF. The chain joins TRBV29-1 to TRBJ1-2, with a weak D call TRBD1 (5 bases). V lost 8 bases and J 9 bases, leaving 16 bases between the germline ends. The germline gives CDR1 SQVTM, CDR2 ANQGSEA. CDR3 length: 11 amino acids.